This TCR beta chain was profiled in a study of control samples from healthy donors and cancer patients. V lost 2 bases and J 2 bases, leaving 15 bases between the germline ends. Germline CDR1 MNHEY, CDR2 SVGAGI. The CDR3 sequence is 16 residues long. Profiled with immunoSEQ multiplex PCR; TCRdb holds only in-frame clones, not every one. The sample yields about 220,000 clones, around 94% seen once. This receptor was identified in a man aged 50 to 59 in good health. This chain connects TRBV6-5 to TRBJ1-2; perhaps TRBD1 as D (5 bases). The sequencing input was blood. In DNA, the CDR3 is TGTGCCAGCAGTTACAGGGGACTGCCGGCGAACTATGGCTACACCTTC. It is translated as CASSYRGLPANYGYTF.